Only one count was recorded for the clone carrying this T cell receptor beta chain. The antigen is not known. These data are taken from a study of early stage breast cancer tumors. Study-wide background: ER+/PR+/HER2- status applied to about 80% of the 16 invasive breast tumors.

Each sample had two DNA replicates, approximately 0.5 ug blood or around 1.6 ug tissue. Here immunoSEQ multiplex PCR was the method, and the copy in TCRdb shows in-frame clones only, minus some. The repertoire holds tens of thousands of clones, with around 72% as singletons. The study, taken as a whole, reports: Commonly generated sequences made up most enriched TCRB sequences shared between patients.

Sequencing input: blood. This TCR derives from a person aged 45-65 years with breast cancer.

DNA of the CDR3: TGTGCCAGCAGCCTTTTGGGACAGGGGTCTGAAGCTTTCTTT. As protein: CASSLLGQGSEAFF. The chain uses TRBV5-6 and TRBJ1-1; TRBD1 matches 10 bases. This CDR3 has 14 amino acids. Germline V gene sequence: CDR1 SGHDT, CDR2 YYEEEE. V was pared by 4 bases and J by 6 bases, with 6 bases of the junction left unmatched.